The 13 T cell receptor beta chains in this list originate from one sample, sequenced in a study of blood T cells in healthy people across ages. A second PCR of 7 to 11 cycles used a sample-barcoded 5' primer and a J-beta primer mix. From the 5' RACE reads, TCRdb called clonotypes with MiXCR, one entry per CDR3 protein. Here the sample spans fewer than 2 million distinct CDR3 sequences, approximately 39% being singletons. Sequenced input: blood. These TCRs come from a human donor in good health.

V is TRBV4-1 and J is TRBJ2-5; D unclear. Looked up from germline, CDR1 is MGHRA and CDR2 is YSYEKL. The CDR3 runs to 15 residues. V was pared by 0 bases and J by 6 bases, with 14 bases between. For the CDR3, the DNA is TGCGCCAGCAGCCAAGATATAGGGTATGGAAAGACCCAGTACTTC. Translating it yields CASSQDIGYGKTQYF.

The CDR3 DNA reads TGTGCCAGCAGTTGGCCTGGGGGACAGGTCGCTGAAGCTTTCTTT. This sequence encodes CASSWPGGQVAEAFF. The J gene is TRBJ1-1, the V gene TRBV28, with 8 bases fitting TRBD1. With V trimmed by 4 bases and J by 6 bases, 10 bases remained unmatched. There are 15 residues in the CDR3. The germline CDR1 and CDR2 sequences are MDHEN and SYDVKM.

Here the CDR3 reads CSARAKDREYEQYF. CDR3 sequence (DNA): TGCAGTGCTAGAGCCAAAGACAGGGAATACGAGCAGTACTTC. The genes are TRBV20-1 and TRBJ2-7; 7 bases map to TRBD1. Trimming took 1 base from V and 4 from J; bases not matched to a gene: 7. This CDR3 comprises 14 residues. Germline loops: CDR1 DFQATT, CDR2 SNEGSKA (reference sequence).

This clonotype was counted only a few times. The chain uses TRBV4-2 and TRBJ1-2; 8 bases line up with TRBD1. Germline-derived CDR1 and CDR2 are LGHNA and YNFKEQ. After removal of 5 bases from V and 3 bases from J, the junction contained 8 bases not matched to a gene. The CDR3 consists of 15 residues. The CDR3 nucleotides read TGTGCCAGCAGCATAGGACAGGGAGGAGACTATGGCTACACCTTC. The encoded protein is CASSIGQGGDYGYTF.

The chain recombines TRBV11-3 with TRBJ1-1; D not certain. Germline values: CDR1 SGHNT, CDR2 YENEEA. V lost 5 bases and J lost 3, with 10 bases in between. The CDR3 runs to 13 residues. As DNA, the CDR3 is TGTGCCAGCAGCCGCGCAACCGACACTGAAGCTTTCTTT. Its translation: CASSRATDTEAFF.

The chain combines TRBV10-3 with TRBJ1-1; tentative D call: TRBD1 (6 bases). V lost 7 bases and J lost 10, with 22 bases in between. Germline V CDR1 and CDR2: ENHRY, SYGVKD. This CDR3 is built from 14 residues. The CDR3 region has the DNA TGTGCCATCACCCCGACAGGAGATCGTGGGGGAGCTTTCTTT. Its translation: CAITPTGDRGGAFF.

This clonotype was found a few times. This sequence joins TRBV15 and TRBJ2-5; TRBD2 matches 7 bases. The CDR3 runs 14 residues. From germline, CDR1 is LNHNV and CDR2 YYDKDF (reference sequence). J lost 2 bases, V lost 2 bases, and 2 bases had no gene match. The CDR3, as DNA: TGTGCCACCAGCAGACTAGCGGTTCAAGAGACCCAGTACTTC. Protein: CATSRLAVQETQYF.

This chain connects TRBV20-1 to TRBJ1-1, with D uncertain. Trimming took off 0 bases at V and 0 bases at J, with 11 bases between the two ends. This CDR3 spans 15 amino acids. From germline, CDR1 is DFQATT and CDR2 SNEGSKA (reference sequence). CDR3: CSARDWGFMNTEAFF. The CDR3 DNA reads TGCAGTGCTAGAGATTGGGGATTCATGAACACTGAAGCTTTCTTT.

This clonotype was seen a handful of times. The genes are TRBV6-2 or TRBV6-3 and TRBJ1-5; TRBD1 aligns across 8 bases. The CDR3 is made up of 16 amino acids. Trimming removed 2 bases from V and 7 bases from J; junction bases left unmatched: 10. The germline CDR1 and CDR2 sequences are MNHEY and SVGEGT. CDR3 in amino acids: CASSYEPDRGKQPQHF. The CDR3 bases are TGTGCCAGCAGTTACGAGCCTGACAGGGGAAAACAGCCCCAGCATTTT.

This chain joins TRBV9 and TRBJ2-3, with 13 bases fitting TRBD2. V dropped 3 bases and J dropped 0; count of bases not matched to a gene: 1. The CDR3 runs 16 residues. Looked up from germline, CDR1 is SGDLS and CDR2 is YYNGEE. CDR3 sequence reads: CASSEGLAGSTDTQYF. Here the CDR3 DNA reads TGTGCCAGCAGCGAGGGACTAGCGGGGAGCACAGATACGCAGTATTTT.

This clonotype came up a few times. This chain links TRBV12-3 or TRBV12-4 with TRBJ2-7; TRBD1 matches 7 bases. J lost 0 bases, V lost 5 bases, and 7 bases had no gene match. This CDR3 spans 15 amino acids. CDR3 protein: CASSPGQVVSYEQYF. CDR3 coding DNA: TGTGCCAGCAGTCCTGGACAGGTAGTCTCCTACGAGCAGTACTTC.

This clonotype was detected only a few times. The rearrangement links TRBV7-3 to TRBJ2-7, with 8 bases lining up with TRBD2. The CDR3 runs to 15 residues. V shed 1 base, J shed 6 bases, and the junction held 8 bases outside the gene matches. The germline CDR1 and CDR2 sequences are SGHTA and FQGTGA. The CDR3 DNA sequence: TGTGCCAGCAGCTTAATCGGGACTAGACAGACCGAGCAGTACTTC. As protein: CASSLIGTRQTEQYF.

This rearrangement joins TRBV5-1 to TRBJ1-2; D perhaps matches TRBD1 (6 bases). This CDR3 spans 15 amino acids. V gave up 2 bases and J gave up 5 bases, with 16 bases separating them. Germline CDR1 reads SGHRS; CDR2 reads YFSETQ. The CDR3 here is CASSLQGLDMYGYTF. The DNA of the CDR3 is TGCGCCAGCAGCTTACAGGGACTCGATATGTATGGCTACACCTTC.